These 32 T cell receptor beta chains were all obtained from the same sample, sequenced in a study of blood T cells in healthy people across ages. The authors ran a second PCR of about 6 to 11 cycles using a sample-barcoded 5' primer and a J-beta primer mix. TCRdb re-called the 5' RACE reads through MiXCR, storing one row per CDR3 protein. This sample carries fewer than 900,000 distinct CDR3 sequences, 35% to 45% of them seen once, and the ten largest clones take more than 20%. Sequencing input: blood. Receptors originate from a woman aged 60-75 years in good health.

The V and J genes are TRBV18 and TRBJ2-7, with 7 bases that match TRBD1. This CDR3 region has 16 residues. The V gene end was trimmed by 3 bases and the J gene end by 0 bases; junction bases not matched to a gene: 8. CDR1 and CDR2 from the germline V gene are KGHSH and LQKENI. The CDR3 nucleotides are TGTGCCAGCTCACCCATACAGGGGTTTCCCTCCTACGAGCAGTACTTC. Translation: CASSPIQGFPSYEQYF.

The chain's CDR3 is CASSSGHSAEKLFF. The CDR3 nucleotides read TGTGCCAGCAGTTCGGGACACTCGGCTGAAAAACTGTTTTTT. The chain has TRBV12-3 or TRBV12-4 and TRBJ1-4; weak D call: TRBD1 (6 bases). Trimming took off 4 bases at V and 7 bases at J, with 13 bases between the two ends. The CDR3 runs 14 residues.

This chain uses TRBV20-1 with TRBJ1-2, with D perhaps TRBD1 (6 bases). V dropped 5 bases and J dropped 9 bases, with 13 bases sitting between them. The length of the CDR3 is 11 residues. CDR1 DFQATT and CDR2 SNEGSKA come from the germline V gene (reference sequence). The CDR3 region is CSAATGYSYTF. The CDR3 DNA reads TGCAGTGCTGCAACAGGGTATAGCTACACCTTC.

The V and J genes are TRBV10-3 and TRBJ2-5; 12 bases align to TRBD2. The junction had 12 bases not matched to a gene; V was cut back by 2 bases and J by 11 bases. Per germline, CDR1 ENHRY and CDR2 SYGVKD. The CDR3 length is 16 residues. The CDR3 loop is CAISEAGTSGHNEQYF. The CDR3 nucleotides read TGTGCCATCAGTGAGGCTGGGACTAGCGGGCACAATGAGCAGTACTTC.

The chain combines TRBV21-1 with TRBJ2-6; the D segment call TRBD1 is taken from the table without a DNA check. TRBV21-1 is a listed pseudogene. The CDR3 loop spans 19 amino acids. The CDR3 is CASCALRDSELSGANVLTF. CDR3 DNA: TGTGCCAGCTGCGCCCTCCGGGACAGTGAATTGTCTGGGGCTAACGTCCTGACTTTC.

This clonotype appeared a few times. CDR3 sequence: CASSQDHKGAGGELFF. In nucleotides, the CDR3 is TGTGCCAGCAGCCAAGATCATAAGGGGGCGGGCGGGGAGCTGTTTTTT. The V call is TRBV4-2, the J call TRBJ2-2, with 7 bases aligning to TRBD1. CDR3 length: 16 residues. Germline V lookup: CDR1 LGHNA, CDR2 YNFKEQ. Germline trimming cut 0 bases from V and 7 bases from J; bases unmatched to any gene: 8.

The chain is built from TRBV29-1 and TRBJ2-5; the D gene could be TRBD1 or TRBD2 (5 bases each). The V and J ends lost 5 bases and 0 bases respectively, with 19 bases between them. The germline V gene has CDR1 SQVTM and CDR2 ANQGSEA. CDR3 length: 16 residues. Here the CDR3 reads CSVHRGSRWNQETQYF. CDR3 bases: TGCAGCGTTCATCGGGGCAGCCGGTGGAACCAAGAGACCCAGTACTTC.

The chain recombines TRBV20-1 with TRBJ1-4, with D possibly TRBD1 on 5 matching bases. Trimming took 0 bases from V and 8 from J, leaving 13 bases between them. This CDR3 has 14 residues. Germline V gene data show CDR1 as DFQATT and CDR2 as SNEGSKA (reference sequence). CDR3 sequence (DNA): TGCAGTGCTAGAGATCAGGGTTTATGGGAAAAACTGTTTTTT. Its protein product is CSARDQGLWEKLFF.

This clonotype was picked up many times. The rearrangement uses TRBV20-1 and TRBJ2-5; D gene uncertain. V dropped 1 base and J dropped 5 bases, with 11 bases sitting between them. This CDR3 has 13 residues. Looked up from germline, CDR1 is DFQATT and CDR2 is SNEGSKA (reference sequence). The CDR3 sequence: CSARGDWQETQYF. CDR3 DNA sequence: TGCAGTGCTAGAGGGGATTGGCAGGAGACCCAGTACTTC.

The chain is built from TRBV5-1 and TRBJ2-1; 8 bases are a match to TRBD2. J lost 3 bases, V lost 0 bases, and 5 bases had no gene match. CDR1 is SGHRS and CDR2 is YFSETQ in the germline V gene. This CDR3 has 16 amino acids. The CDR3 DNA reads TGCGCCAGCAGCTTGGCCATAGCGGGGATCTACAATGAGCAGTTCTTC. It codes for CASSLAIAGIYNEQFF.

The chain links TRBV24-1 to TRBJ2-5; 7 bases are shared with TRBD1. CDR3 size: 16 residues. Germline-derived CDR1 and CDR2 are KGHDR and SFDVKD. Trimming took 0 bases from V and 1 from J; bases not matched to a gene: 4. The CDR3, as DNA: TGTGCCACCAGTGATTTGACAGGGGATCTCCAAGAGACCCAGTACTTC. Protein: CATSDLTGDLQETQYF.

This chain joins TRBV19 and TRBJ2-3; no clear D. Germline values: CDR1 LNHDA, CDR2 SQIVND (reference sequence). The V end lost 7 bases, the J end lost 1 base, and 6 bases lay between the germline ends. The CDR3 is 12 amino acids. The CDR3 DNA reads as TGTGCCAGTAACCAACGCACAGATACGCAGTATTTT. The encoded protein is CASNQRTDTQYF.

V usage is TRBV6-1 and J usage is TRBJ2-5; tentative D call: TRBD2 (7 bases). The V and J ends lost 6 bases and 2 bases respectively, with 13 bases between them. Per germline, CDR1 MNHNS and CDR2 SASEGT. The CDR3 contains 14 residues. The CDR3 DNA sequence: TGTGCCAGCAGCGCCGGGGGGCTACAAGAGACCCAGTACTTC. Protein product: CASSAGGLQETQYF.

There are a few counts of this clonotype. The chain has TRBV3-1 and TRBJ2-5; perhaps TRBD2 as D (6 bases). The V end lost 7 bases, the J end lost 5 bases, and 20 bases lay between the germline ends. Germline V gene lookup returns CDR1 LGHDT and CDR2 YNNKEL (reference sequence). This CDR3 region has 15 residues. CDR3 sequence (DNA): TGTGCCAGCAACCTTTTGATTGGGAGGCGGGAGACCCAGTACTTC. Its translation is CASNLLIGRRETQYF.

This chain links TRBV12-3 or TRBV12-4 with TRBJ1-6; the D gene is possibly TRBD1 (5 bases). The germline V and J ends were trimmed by 5 bases and 5 bases, with 16 bases remaining between them. CDR3 length equals 16 residues. As DNA, the CDR3 is TGTGCCAGCAGTCTAGGGGCCCCCGCAAATAATTCACCCCTCCACTTT. It is translated as CASSLGAPANNSPLHF.

This clonotype showed up just a few times. The chain links TRBV6-6 to TRBJ1-5; tentative D call: TRBD1 (5 bases). Trimming removed 0 bases at V and 0 bases at J, with 12 bases between. The CDR3 runs 17 residues. Germline CDR1 and CDR2: MNHNY and SVGAGI (reference sequence). The CDR3 nucleotides are TGTGCCAGCAGTTACTCATTAGGGACTTATAGCAATCAGCCCCAGCATTTT. Its protein product is CASSYSLGTYSNQPQHF.

A few counts support this clonotype. This chain connects TRBV20-1 to TRBJ1-1; TRBD1 aligns across 8 bases. Losses at the gene ends were 2 bases for V and 0 bases for J; bases not matched to a gene: 2. The germline V gene encodes CDR1 DFQATT and CDR2 SNEGSKA (reference sequence). This CDR3 is built from 14 residues. This CDR3 is CSARWTGMNTEAFF. For the CDR3, the DNA is TGCAGTGCTAGATGGACAGGGATGAACACTGAAGCTTTCTTT.

This clonotype showed up just a few times. The chain joins TRBV20-1 to TRBJ2-7; D possibly corresponds to TRBD1 (5 bases). Germline CDR1 is DFQATT and CDR2 is SNEGSKA (reference sequence). This CDR3 has 15 amino acids. V was trimmed by 6 bases and J by 6 bases, leaving 24 bases between them. The CDR3 sequence: CSAPPGATPSREQYF. The CDR3 DNA is TGCAGTGCCCCCCCTGGGGCTACCCCTAGTCGCGAGCAGTACTTC.

This clonotype turned up a few times. This sequence joins TRBV12-3 or TRBV12-4 and TRBJ2-3, with D perhaps TRBD2 (6 bases). Trimming stripped 3 bases from V and 1 base from J, with 11 bases between. This CDR3 comprises 15 residues. The chain's CDR3 is CASSFWRAGTDTQYF. Written as DNA, the CDR3 is TGTGCCAGCAGTTTCTGGAGGGCAGGCACAGATACGCAGTATTTT.

In its sample, this clonotype was seen once. This chain uses TRBV9 with TRBJ2-5; D may correspond to TRBD1 or TRBD2 (6 bases each). Germline CDR1 is SGDLS and CDR2 is YYNGEE. CDR3 length equals 15 residues. V lost 0 bases, J lost 5 bases, and 14 bases lay in between. The CDR3 protein is CASSVAQGGWETQYF. In DNA form, the CDR3 reads TGTGCCAGCAGCGTAGCACAGGGAGGTTGGGAGACCCAGTACTTC.

V and J are TRBV15 and TRBJ2-2, with D hard to call. The germline V gene encodes CDR1 LNHNV and CDR2 YYDKDF (reference sequence). Trimming removed 0 bases at V and 1 base at J, with 3 bases between. The CDR3 loop spans 14 amino acids. The CDR3, as DNA: TGTGCCACCAGCAGAGATAGGAACACCGGGGAGCTGTTTTTT. This encodes CATSRDRNTGELFF.

This clonotype has ten or more counts. J is TRBJ1-1 and V is TRBV29-1; no reliable D call. The CDR3 loop spans 12 amino acids. Germline lookup yields CDR1 SQVTM and CDR2 ANQGSEA. Trimming cost V 5 bases and J 5 bases, with 12 bases left between them. CDR3 DNA: TGCAGCGTTAAACACGGGCGGACTGAAGCTTTCTTT. Its protein product is CSVKHGRTEAFF. The entire variable domain, with the rest obtained from reference TRBV29-1 and TRBJ1-1, is as follows: SAVISQKPSRDICQRGTSLTIQCQVDSQVTMMFWYRQQPGQSLTLIATANQGSEATYESGFVIDKFPISRPNLTFSTLTVSNMSPEDSSIYLCSVKHGRTEAFFGQGTRLTVV.

This chain connects TRBV7-3 to TRBJ2-5; 7 nucleotides match TRBD1. Germline V gene sequence: CDR1 SGHTA, CDR2 FQGTGA. This CDR3 is 16 amino acids long. V shed 10 bases, J shed 3 bases, and the junction held 17 bases outside the gene matches. As DNA, the CDR3 is TGTGCCATCCTTTCCCCCGGGGCAGGGGGAAAAGAGACCCAGTACTTC. Its translation: CAILSPGAGGKETQYF.

Many counts were recorded for this clonotype. The V call is TRBV11-2, the J call TRBJ1-6, with unresolved D. The CDR3 has 15 amino acids. Germline loops: CDR1 SGHAT, CDR2 FQNNGV. V was clipped by 3 bases and J by 4 bases, with 10 bases between them. CDR3 amino acids: CASSLSPSYNSPLHF. The CDR3 DNA sequence: TGTGCCAGCAGCTTGTCGCCATCTTATAATTCACCCCTCCACTTT.

The V and J genes are TRBV6-1 and TRBJ2-7, with 10 bases that match TRBD2. CDR1 and CDR2 from the germline V gene are MNHNS and SASEGT. The V gene end was trimmed by 1 base and the J gene end by 7 bases; junction bases not matched to a gene: 4. The CDR3 contains 14 residues. The CDR3 loop is CASSEGSGGNEQYF. The CDR3 bases are TGTGCCAGCAGTGAAGGTAGCGGGGGGAATGAGCAGTACTTC.

The chain has TRBV29-1 and TRBJ1-1, with D possibly being TRBD1 (5 bases). With 7 bases removed from V and 2 bases from J, the gap between germline ends came to 8 bases. The V gene's germline CDR1 is SQVTM and CDR2 ANQGSEA. This CDR3 contains 11 residues. CDR3 nucleotides: TGCAGCGGCGGGACCAACACTGAAGCTTTCTTT. It yields the protein CSGGTNTEAFF.

The DNA of the CDR3 is TGTGCCAGCAGCCAAGATCTGGGGTTTGAGCAGTACTTC. Its translation is CASSQDLGFEQYF. The chain employs TRBV14 and TRBJ2-7; D is unresolved. There are 13 residues in the CDR3. With 0 bases removed from V and 7 bases from J, the gap between germline ends came to 10 bases. Germline-derived CDR1 and CDR2 are SGHDN and FVKESK.

This clonotype showed up just once. This chain uses TRBV5-1 with TRBJ2-5, with D uncertain. V lost 0 bases and J lost 4, with 13 bases in between. Germline V gives CDR1 SGHRS, CDR2 YFSETQ. CDR3 size: 15 residues. The CDR3 nucleotides are TGCGCCAGCAGCTTGGCGGGCAGGTTTGGAGAGACCCAGTACTTC. Its protein product is CASSLAGRFGETQYF.

This chain links TRBV12-3 or TRBV12-4 with TRBJ2-7; the D gene is possibly TRBD1 (6 bases). The CDR3 consists of 15 residues. V lost 1 base and J lost 4, with 14 bases in between. CDR3 amino acids: CASSLEHRELYEQYF. CDR3 DNA: TGTGCCAGCAGTTTAGAGCACAGGGAACTTTACGAGCAGTACTTC.

This clonotype was recorded at least ten times. The chain links TRBV7-2 to TRBJ2-2, with TRBD2 as a possible D gene (6 bases). Trimming cost V 4 bases and J 4 bases, with 16 bases left between them. CDR3 length: 16 amino acids. Germline CDR1 and CDR2: SGHTA and FQGNSA. The CDR3 DNA follows: TGTGCCAGCAGCTCGCAAGCGGGTGAGGGCACCGGGGAGCTGTTTTTT. Its translation is CASSSQAGEGTGELFF.

In its sample, this clonotype was seen a few times. The rearrangement uses TRBV11-1 and TRBJ1-1; TRBD1 matches 8 bases. The CDR3 is 13 amino acids. The V and J ends lost 4 bases and 6 bases, in that order; junction bases with no gene match: 4. Germline CDR1 is SGHAT and CDR2 is FQDESV (reference sequence). The CDR3 DNA reads as TGTGCCAGCAGCTCGAGGACAGGGTCTGAAGCTTTCTTT. Protein sequence: CASSSRTGSEAFF.

The CDR3 loop is CASSQLTSGSGREETQYF. The CDR3 nucleotides are TGTGCCAGCAGCCAATTGACTAGCGGGAGTGGGCGAGAAGAGACCCAGTACTTC. The V gene is TRBV3-1, the J gene TRBJ2-5; 12 bases align to TRBD2. The V gene end was trimmed by 2 bases and the J gene end by 3 bases; junction bases not matched to a gene: 10. Per germline, CDR1 LGHDT and CDR2 YNNKEL (reference sequence). The CDR3 is made up of 18 amino acids.